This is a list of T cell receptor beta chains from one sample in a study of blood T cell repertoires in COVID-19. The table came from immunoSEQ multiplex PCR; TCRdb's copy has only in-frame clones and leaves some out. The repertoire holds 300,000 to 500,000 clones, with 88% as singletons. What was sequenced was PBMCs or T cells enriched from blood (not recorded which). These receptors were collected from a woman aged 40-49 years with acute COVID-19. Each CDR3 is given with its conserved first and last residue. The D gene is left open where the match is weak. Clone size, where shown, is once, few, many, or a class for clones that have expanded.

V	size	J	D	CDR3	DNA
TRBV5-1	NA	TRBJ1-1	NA	CASRAWAGSNTEAFF	TGCGCCAGCAGAGCTTGGGCAGGGTCGAACACTGAAGCTTTCTTT
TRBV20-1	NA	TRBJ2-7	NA	CSASIAGVKHSYEQYF	TGCAGTGCTAGTATTGCGGGCGTGAAGCACTCCTACGAGCAGTACTTC
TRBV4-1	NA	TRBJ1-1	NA	CASSQQGKGTEAFF	TGCGCCAGCAGCCAACAGGGGAAGGGCACTGAAGCTTTCTTT
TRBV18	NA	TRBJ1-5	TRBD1	CASSPDRVNQPQHF	TGTGCCAGCTCACCAGACAGGGTCAATCAGCCCCAGCATTTT
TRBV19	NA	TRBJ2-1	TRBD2	CASSPSGPDYNEQFF	TGTGCCAGTAGTCCTAGCGGACCTGATTACAATGAGCAGTTCTTC
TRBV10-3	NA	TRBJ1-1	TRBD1	CAIIGQGNTEAFF	TGTGCCATCATCGGACAGGGGAACACTGAAGCTTTCTTT
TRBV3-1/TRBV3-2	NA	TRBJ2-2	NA	CASSQRGAPGELFF	TGTGCCAGCAGCCAACGGGGGGCCCCCGGGGAGCTGTTTTTT
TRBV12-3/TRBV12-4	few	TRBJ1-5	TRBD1	CASGDRAQPQHF	TGTGCCAGCGGGGACAGGGCCCAGCCCCAGCATTTT
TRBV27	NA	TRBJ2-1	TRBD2	CASSKGTSAYNEQFF	TGTGCCAGCAGCAAAGGGACTAGCGCCTACAATGAGCAGTTCTTC
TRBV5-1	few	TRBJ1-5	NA	CASSLGSLHQPQHF	TGCGCCAGCAGCTTGGGGTCACTTCATCAGCCCCAGCATTTT
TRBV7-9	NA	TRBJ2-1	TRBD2	CASSRGTSGGYSEQFF	TGTGCCAGCAGCCGTGGGACTAGCGGGGGGTATAGTGAGCAGTTCTTC
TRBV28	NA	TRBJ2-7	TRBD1	CASSLPRDSVSYEQYF	TGTGCCAGCAGTTTGCCCCGGGACAGCGTCTCCTACGAGCAGTACTTC
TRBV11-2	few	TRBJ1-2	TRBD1	CASSLRGGRTNYGYTF	TGTGCCAGCAGCTTAAGAGGGGGCAGAACTAACTATGGCTACACCTTC
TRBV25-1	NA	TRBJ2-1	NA	CASGTTGGLGTYNEQFF	TGTGCCAGCGGCACGACGGGGGGCCTCGGGACATACAATGAGCAGTTCTTC
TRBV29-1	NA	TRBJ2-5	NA	CSVEAGTTETQYF	TGCAGCGTTGAAGCTGGGACAACGGAGACCCAGTACTTC
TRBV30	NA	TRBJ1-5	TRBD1	CAFGQGLNQPQHF	TGTGCTTTCGGACAGGGGCTTAATCAGCCCCAGCATTTT